The TCR beta chain described here comes from a study of shared clonotypes between healthy human individuals. Study-wide findings and caveats: The researchers took only blood, and tissue repertoires probably look different. The study generally estimated greater richness for naive than memory subsets. What limited the represented genetic and exposure-history diversity was the small number of donors.

Selected positively for CCR7 and CD45RO-negative, naive CD8 cells excluded terminally differentiated effector memory CD45RA+ cells. Details on this clone: The antigen remains unidentified.

TCRdb's table, derived via immunoSEQ multiplex PCR, lists solely in-frame clones and lacks some. This sample has some 2,000,000 clones; about 95% occur once, and the top ten carry about 1.1%. This TCR derives from a man aged 18 to 35 in good health. The sequenced sample consisted of naive CD8+ T cells sorted from blood.

The DNA of the CDR3 is TGTGCCAGCAGCCGACAGGGGTATTACGGGGAGCTGTTTTTT. This encodes CASSRQGYYGELFF. The chain has TRBV27 and TRBJ2-2; TRBD1 matches 8 bases. CDR3 length equals 14 residues. Germline CDR1 and CDR2: MNHEY and SMNVEV (reference sequence). The junction had 7 bases not matched to a gene; V was cut back by 6 bases and J by 7 bases.